This T cell receptor beta chain was sequenced for a study of blood T cells in healthy people across ages. The study's findings and limits: Naive CD4+ cell counts and diversity both ran higher in long-lived than in aged donors.

The sample, roughly 9.1 milliliters of peripheral blood, was drawn from each donor. As concerns this clonotype: Its antigen is unidentified.

Using a J-beta primer mix together with a sample-barcoded 5' primer, a second PCR was run for roughly 6 to 12 cycles. TCRdb used MiXCR to reprocess the 5' RACE reads, holding one entry per CDR3 protein. This sample has just over 1 million distinct CDR3 sequences, with 35% to 50% found just once. The germline V gene has CDR1 SGHTA and CDR2 FQGNSA. CDR3 length: 13 residues. The germline V and J ends were trimmed by 5 bases and 4 bases, with 11 bases remaining between them. The sequence derives from a woman aged 60-70 years in good health. This chain uses TRBV7-2 with TRBJ1-2; D remains unclear. The sample was blood. In DNA form, the CDR3 reads TGTGCCAGCAGCGCGGTAGGGTCCTATGGCTACACCTTC. Its translation is CASSAVGSYGYTF.